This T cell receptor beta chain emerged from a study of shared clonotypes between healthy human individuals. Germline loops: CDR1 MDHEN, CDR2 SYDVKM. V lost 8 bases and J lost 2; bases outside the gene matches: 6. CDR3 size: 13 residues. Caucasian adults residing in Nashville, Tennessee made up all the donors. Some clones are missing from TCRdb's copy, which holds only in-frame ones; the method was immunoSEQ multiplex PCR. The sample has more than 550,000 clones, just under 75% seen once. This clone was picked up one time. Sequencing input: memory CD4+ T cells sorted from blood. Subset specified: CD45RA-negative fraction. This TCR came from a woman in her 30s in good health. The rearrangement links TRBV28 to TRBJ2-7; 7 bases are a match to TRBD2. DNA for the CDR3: TGTGCCAGCGGACACCGGGGGGCCTACGAGCAGTACTTC. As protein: CASGHRGAYEQYF. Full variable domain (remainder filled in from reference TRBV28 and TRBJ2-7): DVKVTQSSRYLVKRTGEKVFLECVQDMDHENMFWYRQDPGLGLRLIYFSYDVKMKEKGDIPEGYSVSREKKERFSLILESASTNQTSMYLCASGHRGAYEQYFGPGTRLTVT.